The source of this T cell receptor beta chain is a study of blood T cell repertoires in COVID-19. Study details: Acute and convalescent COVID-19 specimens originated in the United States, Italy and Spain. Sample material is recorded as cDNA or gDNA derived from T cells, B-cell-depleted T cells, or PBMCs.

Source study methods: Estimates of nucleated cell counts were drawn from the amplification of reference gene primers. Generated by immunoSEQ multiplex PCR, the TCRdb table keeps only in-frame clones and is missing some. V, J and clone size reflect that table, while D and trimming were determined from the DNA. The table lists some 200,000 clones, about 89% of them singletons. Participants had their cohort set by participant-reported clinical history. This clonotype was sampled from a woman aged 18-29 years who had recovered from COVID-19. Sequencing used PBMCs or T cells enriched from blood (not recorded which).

The CDR3 DNA follows: TGTGCCAGCAGGATGTACAGGGGAGGCAATGAGCAGTTCTTC. Residues: CASRMYRGGNEQFF. The chain links TRBV28 to TRBJ2-1; maybe TRBD1 (7 bases). Germline V gene lookup returns CDR1 MDHEN and CDR2 SYDVKM. There are 14 residues in the CDR3. The germline V and J ends were trimmed by 6 bases and 6 bases, with 15 bases remaining between them.